This entry lists 22 T cell receptor beta chains sequenced from one sample in a study of blood T cells in healthy people across ages. The second PCR ran about 6 to 11 cycles with a sample-barcoded 5' primer and J-beta primers. MiXCR, applied by TCRdb to the 5' RACE reads, yields one record per CDR3 protein. The table includes over a million distinct CDR3 sequences, about 40% detected once. The source material was blood. These receptors all come from a woman aged 18-29 years in good health.

CDR3 loop: CASSSGGSSEQFF. The CDR3 nucleotides are TGCGCCAGCAGTTCAGGCGGGAGCAGTGAGCAGTTCTTC. The chain employs TRBV5-1 and TRBJ2-1; 7 bases align to TRBD2. The germline gives CDR1 SGHRS, CDR2 YFSETQ. This CDR3 is 13 amino acids long. The trim removed 5 bases at V and 9 bases at J, leaving 8 bases unmatched.

This clonotype was seen only a few times. Possible read error: a much larger clone is one base away. The chain combines TRBV11-2 with TRBJ2-1; D possibly corresponds to TRBD2 (5 bases). The CDR3 sequence is 13 residues long. Germline V CDR1 and CDR2: SGHAT, FQNNGV. The V end lost 9 bases, the J end lost 7 bases, and 16 bases lay between the germline ends. CDR3 DNA: TGTGCCAGTGAACGAGGGAGTTCAAATGAGCAGTTCTTC. Translation: CASERGSSNEQFF.

The rearrangement uses TRBV27 and TRBJ2-1, with 10 bases fitting TRBD1. The CDR3 has 16 amino acids. The germline V gene encodes CDR1 MNHEY and CDR2 SMNVEV (reference sequence). The V segment lost 6 bases and the J segment 1 base; nucleotides outside the gene matches: 6. CDR3 sequence: CASSRQGALSYNEQFF. DNA for the CDR3: TGTGCCAGCAGCCGACAGGGGGCGCTTTCCTACAATGAGCAGTTCTTC.

CDR3 nucleotides: TGTGCCAGCTCACCACTCGGGAAATCGGACTCTGGAAACACCATATATTTT. This gives the protein CASSPLGKSDSGNTIYF. The chain recombines TRBV18 with TRBJ1-3, with D uncertain. This CDR3 has 17 amino acids. V was clipped by 1 base and J by 0 bases, with 13 bases between them. Germline assignment: CDR1 KGHSH and CDR2 LQKENI.

The chain uses TRBV10-3 and TRBJ2-7, with TRBD1 identical over 8 bases. V trimming: 6 bases; J trimming: 1 base; junction bases outside the gene matches: 2. The germline CDR1 and CDR2 sequences are ENHRY and SYGVKD. The CDR3 spans 13 residues. The CDR3 DNA sequence: TGTGCCATCAGGCAGGGGGCATCCTACGAGCAGTACTTC. This translates into CAIRQGASYEQYF.

In this sample, this clonotype turned up a few times. The CDR3 is CASSLVGQGIDTQYF. CDR3 in DNA: TGTGCCAGCAGCTTAGTGGGACAGGGGATAGATACGCAGTATTTT. The chain has TRBV7-2 and TRBJ2-3, with TRBD1 matching over 10 bases. This CDR3 contains 15 residues. V shed 1 base, J shed 5 bases, and the junction held 3 bases outside the gene matches. Germline V gene data show CDR1 as SGHTA and CDR2 as FQGNSA.

This clonotype has more than one count but fewer than ten. The rearrangement joins TRBV12-5 to TRBJ2-1; TRBD1 or TRBD2 may be the D gene (6 bases each). The CDR3 has 16 amino acids. The germline V gene encodes CDR1 LGHNT and CDR2 FRNRAP. The V gene lost 2 bases and the J gene lost 8 bases, with 19 bases spanning the gap. The CDR3 nucleotides are TGTGCTAGTGGTTTGTCCCGGGGGCCACTGTTGTATGAGCAGTTCTTC. As protein: CASGLSRGPLLYEQFF.

The rearrangement links TRBV20-1 to TRBJ1-5, with D uncertain. Trimming removed 1 base at V and 2 bases at J, with 12 bases between. CDR3 size: 15 residues. Per the germline V gene, CDR1 is DFQATT and CDR2 is SNEGSKA (reference sequence). DNA for the CDR3: TGCAGTGCTAGAGGGCCGGGGTCTGGCAATCAGCCCCAGCATTTT. Its translation is CSARGPGSGNQPQHF.

This clonotype occurred a few times. The chain is built from TRBV20-1 and TRBJ1-1; D remains unclear. The germline gives CDR1 DFQATT, CDR2 SNEGSKA (reference sequence). The CDR3 consists of 12 residues. Trimming removed 6 bases at V and 1 base at J, with 9 bases between. The CDR3 is CSAPHGNTEAFF. CDR3 nucleotide sequence: TGCAGTGCCCCCCATGGGAACACTGAAGCTTTCTTT.

This CDR3 reads CASAIMDGTYEQYF. DNA of the CDR3: TGTGCCAGCGCTATAATGGACGGAACCTACGAGCAGTACTTC. The gene calls are TRBV12-3 or TRBV12-4 and TRBJ2-7; D call uncertain. Trimming shortened V by 8 bases and J by 2 bases, and 16 bases separated the two germline ends. The length of the CDR3 is 14 residues.

In this sample, this clonotype turned up a few times. This chain links TRBV6-6 with TRBJ2-3; perhaps TRBD1 as D (5 bases). Germline CDR1 MNHNY, CDR2 SVGAGI (reference sequence). This CDR3 has 13 amino acids. The ends were cut back, 8 bases at V and 1 base at J, with 10 bases in the middle. CDR3 nucleotide sequence: TGTGCCAGCCAGGGTAGAGGCACAGATACGCAGTATTTT. This codes for CASQGRGTDTQYF.

The chain couples TRBV10-3 to TRBJ2-1; unclear D gene. This CDR3 region has 13 residues. V lost 7 bases and J lost 5, with 12 bases in between. Germline lookup yields CDR1 ENHRY and CDR2 SYGVKD. The CDR3 DNA reads as TGTGCCATCACCCACTCTGGAGACAATGAGCAGTTCTTC. It specifies CAITHSGDNEQFF.

This sequence joins TRBV10-3 and TRBJ1-2, with D unresolved. Trimming removed 10 bases at V and 4 bases at J, with 10 bases between. CDR3 length: 11 residues. The germline V gene has CDR1 ENHRY and CDR2 SYGVKD. The CDR3 sequence: CATDRGYGYTF. The CDR3 DNA reads as TGTGCCACCGACCGGGGCTATGGCTACACCTTC.

The V gene is TRBV28, the J gene TRBJ2-1; D is unresolved. V lost 4 bases to trimming and J lost 8 bases, with 12 bases between them. The V gene's germline CDR1 is MDHEN and CDR2 SYDVKM. This CDR3 is built from 13 residues. As DNA, the CDR3 is TGTGCCAGCAGTTCTGAACAACGGGATGAGCAGTTCTTC. Amino acid sequence: CASSSEQRDEQFF.

This clonotype was seen many times. The chain joins TRBV7-2 to TRBJ2-7; 10 bases align to TRBD1. There are 15 residues in the CDR3. Per the germline V gene, CDR1 is SGHTA and CDR2 is FQGNSA. With 1 base clipped from V and 4 bases from J, the junction kept 4 bases outside the gene matches. Here the CDR3 reads CASSLGDRGSYEQYF. The CDR3, as DNA: TGTGCCAGCAGCTTAGGGGACAGGGGTTCTTACGAGCAGTACTTC.

This clonotype was seen once. This chain links TRBV4-2 with TRBJ2-3; TRBD2 aligns across 8 bases. The CDR3 contains 16 residues. Trimming removed 0 bases from V and 2 bases from J; junction bases left unmatched: 4. The germline V gene encodes CDR1 LGHNA and CDR2 YNFKEQ. The CDR3 protein is CASSQEAGVTTDTQYF. The CDR3 DNA reads as TGTGCCAGCAGCCAAGAAGCGGGGGTAACCACAGATACGCAGTATTTT.

This clonotype showed up many times. This chain joins TRBV20-1 and TRBJ2-7; 10 bases line up with TRBD2. The CDR3 consists of 18 residues. The J segment lost 1 base and the V segment lost 0 bases, leaving 12 bases of the junction unmatched. Looked up from germline, CDR1 is DFQATT and CDR2 is SNEGSKA (reference sequence). In nucleotides, the CDR3 is TGCAGTGCTAGAGATACGTGGTCTAGCGGGAGTAAGTCCTACGAGCAGTACTTC. Protein product: CSARDTWSSGSKSYEQYF.

In its sample, this clonotype was seen many times. The chain recombines TRBV12-3 or TRBV12-4 with TRBJ1-2; D may be TRBD1 (5 bases). The V gene lost 5 bases and the J gene lost 4 bases, with 14 bases spanning the gap. The CDR3 runs to 14 residues. CDR3 nucleotide sequence: TGTGCCAGCAGTCCAGGTGGGGGAAGCTATGGCTACACCTTC. Translating gives CASSPGGGSYGYTF.

The rearrangement links TRBV12-5 to TRBJ2-1; no definite D call. CDR1 LGHNT and CDR2 FRNRAP come from the germline V gene. This CDR3 comprises 15 residues. Trimming removed 3 bases at V and 0 bases at J, with 9 bases between. The CDR3 here is CASGLFLGSYNEQFF. Here the CDR3 DNA reads TGTGCTAGTGGTTTATTCCTCGGCTCCTACAATGAGCAGTTCTTC.

This clonotype showed up just a few times. J is TRBJ2-1 and V is TRBV3-1, with D tentatively TRBD2 (7 bases). Looked up from germline, CDR1 is LGHDT and CDR2 is YNNKEL (reference sequence). The ends were cut back, 4 bases at V and 5 bases at J, with 27 bases in the middle. There are 19 residues in the CDR3. The CDR3 sequence: CASSLGYGGGGPPNNEQFF. CDR3 bases: TGTGCCAGCAGCCTTGGTTACGGCGGCGGGGGCCCACCTAACAATGAGCAGTTCTTC.

This clonotype came up a few times. This chain uses TRBV12-3 or TRBV12-4 with TRBJ1-6, with D tentatively TRBD1 (6 bases). CDR3 size: 16 residues. V lost 4 bases, J lost 9 bases, and 19 bases lay in between. CDR3 sequence reads: CASSSYSIGGGSPLHF. As DNA, the CDR3 is TGTGCCAGCAGTTCCTACTCAATAGGGGGAGGTTCACCCCTCCACTTT.

This clonotype was seen only a few times. The V and J genes are TRBV20-1 and TRBJ2-3; 7 bases map to TRBD2. CDR3 size: 13 residues. Germline values: CDR1 DFQATT, CDR2 SNEGSKA (reference sequence). The V and J ends lost 3 bases and 5 bases, in that order; junction bases with no gene match: 5. The CDR3 sequence: CSASLAEKDTQYF. Written as DNA, the CDR3 is TGCAGTGCTAGCCTAGCGGAGAAAGATACGCAGTATTTT.